The rows below give T cell receptor beta chains drawn from one sample of a study of blood T cell repertoires in COVID-19. The protocol was immunoSEQ multiplex PCR, while the TCRdb copy is restricted to in-frame clones and leaves out a portion. Of roughly 290,000 clones in the sample, under 90% were seen once. Sequencing was performed on PBMCs or T cells enriched from blood (not recorded which). The source is a woman in her 40s who had recovered from COVID-19. The CDR3 runs from the conserved cysteine through the conserved F or W. Each record gives: clone size, J gene, V gene, D gene, CDR3 DNA, CDR3 protein. D genes are given only for firm matches. Rows may omit the clone size; those that give it use once, few, many or a size class.

size: .; J: TRBJ2-3; V: TRBV14; D: .; DNA: TGTGCCAGCAGCCAAGCGCTGGCCCCTCTAGCTTTCGGAAGAGATACGCAGTATTTT; CDR3: CASSQALAPLAFGRDTQYF
size: .; J: TRBJ2-7; V: TRBV7-2; D: .; DNA: TGTGCCAGCAGCTTAGAGGGCGGGGTATACGAGCAGTACTTC; CDR3: CASSLEGGVYEQYF
size: .; J: TRBJ2-5; V: TRBV11-2; D: .; DNA: TGTGCCAGCAGCTTCAGTCAAGAGACCCAGTACTTC; CDR3: CASSFSQETQYF
size: .; J: TRBJ1-1; V: TRBV4-1; D: TRBD1; DNA: TGCGCCAGCAGCCAAGATTTGCACAGGGGGCTTGGTGAAGCTTTCTTT; CDR3: CASSQDLHRGLGEAFF
size: .; J: TRBJ2-7; V: TRBV7-2; D: .; DNA: TGTGCCAGCATGACGGGGAGCTCCTACGAGCAGTACTTC; CDR3: CASMTGSSYEQYF
size: .; J: TRBJ2-1; V: TRBV5-4; D: .; DNA: TGTGCCAGCAGCTTAGGGCAGGGCAGAGATGAGCAGTTCTTC; CDR3: CASSLGQGRDEQFF
size: once; J: TRBJ2-1; V: TRBV21-1; D: .; DNA: TGTGCCAGCAGCGCCAGACCGGGACAGGGGACATCTTCGGCCTACAATGAGCAGTTCTTC; CDR3: CASSARPGQGTSSAYNEQFF
size: .; J: TRBJ2-2; V: TRBV23-1; D: .; DNA: TGCGCCAGCAGTCATAACAAACCGAACACCGGGGAGCTGTTTTTT; CDR3: CASSHNKPNTGELFF
size: .; J: TRBJ2-5; V: TRBV20-1; D: TRBD2; DNA: TGCAGTGCTAGTGGAGGACTAGCGGGAGAAGTGGGAGAGACCCAGTACTTC; CDR3: CSASGGLAGEVGETQYF
size: .; J: TRBJ2-3; V: TRBV2; D: .; DNA: TGTGCCTATGGGGGAGGTGGCGCAGATACGCAGTATTTT; CDR3: CAYGGGGADTQYF
size: once; J: TRBJ2-3; V: TRBV4-3; D: .; DNA: TGCGCCAGCAGCCAAGGCGGATATCTGAATACGCAGTATTTT; CDR3: CASSQGGYLNTQYF
size: .; J: TRBJ1-4; V: TRBV5-1; D: TRBD1; DNA: TGCGCCAGCAGCGAGGCGGGACAGGCGAATGAAAAACTGTTTTTT; CDR3: CASSEAGQANEKLFF
size: .; J: TRBJ1-2; V: TRBV7-3; D: .; DNA: TGTGCCAGCAGCTTAACTCCAACAGGGAACTATGGCTACACCTTC; CDR3: CASSLTPTGNYGYTF
size: .; J: TRBJ1-2; V: TRBV20-1; D: .; DNA: TGCAGTGTTAGCCGGGGGGAGAGCTACACCTTC; CDR3: CSVSRGESYTF
size: .; J: TRBJ1-1; V: TRBV7-9; D: .; DNA: TGTGCCAGCAGCTTAGGCACGGTGAACACTGAAGCTTTCTTT; CDR3: CASSLGTVNTEAFF
size: .; J: TRBJ2-5; V: TRBV2; D: TRBD2; DNA: TGTGCCAGCAGTGAACTGGGTAGCGGGAGGGGTGAGACCCAGTACTTC; CDR3: CASSELGSGRGETQYF
size: .; J: TRBJ1-2; V: TRBV2; D: .; DNA: TGTGCCAGCAGCCCCGGGACACAGAACTATGGCTACACCTTC; CDR3: CASSPGTQNYGYTF
size: .; J: TRBJ1-2; V: TRBV5-1; D: .; DNA: TGCGCCAGCAGCTTGGATTCAGGGGCTAAAGGGGATGGCTACACCTTC; CDR3: CASSLDSGAKGDGYTF
size: .; J: TRBJ1-2; V: TRBV7-2; D: .; DNA: TGTGCCAGCAGCTTAGCGCCTACAGGGATTGATGGCTACACCTTC; CDR3: CASSLAPTGIDGYTF
size: .; J: TRBJ2-7; V: TRBV7-2; D: .; DNA: TGTGCCAGCAGCCCCGTTCGGGGAGGCGAGCAGTACTTC; CDR3: CASSPVRGGEQYF
size: .; J: TRBJ2-1; V: TRBV3-1/TRBV3-2; D: TRBD2; DNA: TGTGCCAGCAGCCACAGCCGGGGCAGGGGTAGGACTAGCGGGAGGAATGAGCAGTTCTTC; CDR3: CASSHSRGRGRTSGRNEQFF
size: once; J: TRBJ1-5; V: TRBV29-1; D: .; DNA: TGCAGCGTTGGGCAGGGTGGGGATCAGCCCCAGCATTTT; CDR3: CSVGQGGDQPQHF
size: .; J: TRBJ1-1; V: TRBV2; D: TRBD1; DNA: TGTGCCAGCAGTCGACAGGGCCCGAACACTGAAGCTTTCTTT; CDR3: CASSRQGPNTEAFF
size: .; J: TRBJ1-4; V: TRBV4-1; D: .; DNA: TGCGCCAGCAGCCAAGAGTCTACAGGGCTTAATGAAAAACTGTTTTTT; CDR3: CASSQESTGLNEKLFF
size: .; J: TRBJ2-7; V: TRBV5-6; D: TRBD1; DNA: TGTGCCAGCAGCTCCCTCCAGGGGGCAGTCGGGGAGCAGTACTTC; CDR3: CASSSLQGAVGEQYF
size: .; J: TRBJ1-4; V: TRBV29-1; D: .; DNA: TGCAGCGTTGGATTTACCGGGGTCAGGAAGAATGAAAAACTGTTTTTT; CDR3: CSVGFTGVRKNEKLFF
size: .; J: TRBJ2-7; V: TRBV5-1; D: TRBD1; DNA: TGCGCCAGCAGCTTGGGGGACAGGTCGAGTGCCGAGCAGTACTTC; CDR3: CASSLGDRSSAEQYF
size: .; J: TRBJ2-5; V: TRBV7-2; D: .; DNA: TGTGCCAGCAGCCGTTTTGAGGGCTTTGGCCAAGAGACCCAGTACTTC; CDR3: CASSRFEGFGQETQYF
size: .; J: TRBJ1-4; V: TRBV30; D: TRBD1; DNA: TGTGCCTGGAGCTACACAGGGGCCGCTAATGAAAAACTGTTTTTT; CDR3: CAWSYTGAANEKLFF
size: .; J: TRBJ2-1; V: TRBV19; D: TRBD2; DNA: TGTGCCAGTAGTATAGTTTATAGCGGGTACAATGAGCAGTTCTTC; CDR3: CASSIVYSGYNEQFF
size: .; J: TRBJ2-7; V: TRBV7-2; D: TRBD1; DNA: TGTGCCAGCAGTTTACAGGGGGCTAGCTCCTACGAGCAGTACTTC; CDR3: CASSLQGASSYEQYF